This TCR beta chain comes out of a study of blood T cell repertoires in COVID-19. Whole-study context: COVID-19 samples, acute and convalescent, were from the United States, Italy and Spain. T cells, B-cell-depleted T cells, or PBMCs provided the cDNA or gDNA that served as material.

As processed by the authors: Reference gene primers were amplified, and this amplification served to estimate nucleated cell counts. Sequencing used immunoSEQ multiplex PCR; TCRdb keeps in-frame clones, though not all of them. The DNA gave D and trimming, while V, J and clone size come from that table. The table records 250,000 or so clones, around 81% of them present only once. Trimming took 0 bases from V and 3 from J, leaving 8 bases between them. Germline CDR1 reads LGHNA; CDR2 reads YNFKEQ. The CDR3 covers 15 residues. The receptor comes from a man between 50 and 59 years old who had recovered from COVID-19. V usage is TRBV4-2 and J usage is TRBJ1-4, with D hard to call. Material: PBMCs or T cells enriched from blood (not recorded which). In DNA, the CDR3 is TGTGCCAGCAGCCAAGACCCACGGGCTAATGAAAAACTGTTTTTT. Translating it yields CASSQDPRANEKLFF.